This TCR beta chain was recorded in a study of Ad26.COV2.S vaccination and SARS-CoV-2 variants. Study information: Once, or twice with 56 days between doses, Ad26.COV2.S was given intramuscularly.

This clone was seen once. Within the sample, other DNA sequences also encode this same CDR3. The method was immunoSEQ multiplex PCR; TCRdb's version includes in-frame clones alone and lacks a portion of them. The sample lists fewer than 500,000 clones; 85% to 90% were seen once. Indicated treatment: 15 to 20 received Ad26.COV2.S at low or high dose, single or two shots; five or six received placebo; per-sample allocation not given. Collection of the samples took place on day 63 after the first injection of vaccine or placebo. The sample here was peripheral blood, taken in a trial of Ad26.COV2.S vaccine versus placebo. This sequence originates from a person aged 18-60 years who received the Ad26.COV2.S COVID-19 vaccine or a placebo.

The DNA of the CDR3 is TGTGCCAGCTCACCAGGTCAGAACTATGGCTACACCTTC. This gives the protein CASSPGQNYGYTF. The chain uses TRBV18 and TRBJ1-2; D gene ambiguous. Trimming left V 2 bases short and J 2 bases short, with 6 bases between. The CDR3 is 13 residues long. CDR1 is KGHSH, CDR2 LQKENI, per germline. Full variable domain (remainder filled in from reference TRBV18 and TRBJ1-2): NAGVMQNPRHLVRRRGQEARLRCSPMKGHSHVYWYRQLPEEGLKFMVYLQKENIIDESGMPKERFSAEFPKEGPSILRIQQVVRGDSAAYFCASSPGQNYGYTFGSGTRLTVV.